This is a list of T cell receptor beta chains from one sample in a study. TCRdb reprocessed the 5' RACE reads with MiXCR, giving one entry per CDR3 protein. The repertoire holds tens of thousands of distinct CDR3 sequences, with about 25% as singletons. The sequenced sample consisted of tumor-infiltrating Tregs sorted from the breast tumor. These receptor sequences come from a female donor with breast cancer. Each CDR3 is given with its conserved first and last residue. The D gene is left open where the match is weak. Some rows have no size entry. The others give once, few or many, or a class for an expanded clone.

j_gene: TRBJ2-1
d_gene: -
abundance: few
v_gene: TRBV15
len: 12
CDR3aa: CATSRDRGEQFF
CDR3nt: TGTGCCACCAGCAGAGATCGGGGAGAGCAGTTCTTC

j_gene: TRBJ2-7
d_gene: -
abundance: many
v_gene: TRBV12-3/TRBV12-4
len: 14
CDR3aa: CASSLILGSYEQYF
CDR3nt: TGTGCCAGCAGTTTAATACTAGGATCCTACGAGCAGTACTTC

j_gene: TRBJ2-3
d_gene: -
abundance: -
v_gene: TRBV9
len: 15
CDR3aa: CASSVGGKGGDTQYF
CDR3nt: TGTGCCAGCAGCGTAGGCGGGAAAGGAGGAGATACGCAGTATTTT

j_gene: TRBJ2-2
d_gene: -
abundance: many
v_gene: TRBV7-2
len: 14
CDR3aa: CASSSTRNTGELFF
CDR3nt: TGTGCCAGCAGCTCCACTAGGAACACCGGGGAGCTGTTTTTT

j_gene: TRBJ1-5
d_gene: -
abundance: many
v_gene: TRBV20-1
len: 13
CDR3aa: CSARDSVGQPQHF
CDR3nt: TGCAGTGCTAGAGATTCCGTTGGGCAGCCCCAGCATTTT

j_gene: TRBJ2-7
d_gene: TRBD2
abundance: many
v_gene: TRBV3-1
len: 13
CDR3aa: CASSRGTSNEQYF
CDR3nt: TGTGCCAGCAGCCGCGGGACTAGTAACGAGCAGTACTTC

j_gene: TRBJ1-1
d_gene: TRBD1
abundance: medium-sized
v_gene: TRBV3-1
len: 15
CDR3aa: CASSRKYRGGTEAFF
CDR3nt: TGTGCCAGCAGCCGAAAATACAGGGGAGGGACTGAAGCTTTCTTT

j_gene: TRBJ1-5
d_gene: TRBD1
abundance: few
v_gene: TRBV6-5
len: 16
CDR3aa: CASSYSMGQGSQPQHF
CDR3nt: TGTGCCAGCAGTTACTCGATGGGACAGGGCTCTCAGCCCCAGCATTTT

j_gene: TRBJ2-2
d_gene: -
abundance: once
v_gene: TRBV5-4
len: 19
CDR3aa: CASTTIFGAGLASTGELFF
CDR3nt: TGTGCCAGCACCACTATTTTCGGGGCAGGCCTCGCGAGCACCGGGGAGCTGTTTTTT

j_gene: TRBJ2-5
d_gene: -
abundance: -
v_gene: TRBV7-2
len: 14
CDR3aa: CASRLKRAQETQYF
CDR3nt: TGTGCCAGCAGGCTAAAAAGGGCCCAAGAGACCCAGTACTTC

j_gene: TRBJ2-7
d_gene: -
abundance: -
v_gene: TRBV7-8
len: 23
CDR3aa: CASSLASADVGESSLSKYYEQYF
CDR3nt: TGTGCCAGCAGCTTAGCGTCGGCTGACGTCGGGGAGTCTTCGCTTAGCAAATACTACGAGCAGTACTTC

j_gene: TRBJ2-3
d_gene: -
abundance: -
v_gene: TRBV20-1
len: 16
CDR3aa: CSAPSRSGKSTDTQYF
CDR3nt: TGCAGTGCTCCCAGCCGTAGCGGAAAGAGCACAGATACGCAGTATTTT

j_gene: TRBJ2-5
d_gene: -
abundance: few
v_gene: TRBV12-3/TRBV12-4
len: 14
CDR3aa: CASSFRQGQETQYF
CDR3nt: TGTGCCAGCAGTTTCAGGCAGGGACAAGAGACCCAGTACTTC

j_gene: TRBJ2-7
d_gene: TRBD1
abundance: -
v_gene: TRBV28
len: 15
CDR3aa: CASSLWGQGSYEQYF
CDR3nt: TGTGCCAGCAGTTTATGGGGACAGGGCTCTTACGAGCAGTACTTC

j_gene: TRBJ2-1
d_gene: -
abundance: few
v_gene: TRBV7-2
len: 16
CDR3aa: CASSYRTGSSYNEQFF
CDR3nt: TGTGCCAGCAGCTACAGAACAGGGAGCTCCTACAATGAGCAGTTCTTC

j_gene: TRBJ1-1
d_gene: -
abundance: many
v_gene: TRBV6-1
len: 14
CDR3aa: CASSERNRNTEAFF
CDR3nt: TGTGCCAGCAGTGAACGGAACAGGAACACTGAAGCTTTCTTT

j_gene: TRBJ1-1
d_gene: -
abundance: many
v_gene: TRBV4-2
len: 15
CDR3aa: CASSHRRGPGTEAFF
CDR3nt: TGTGCCAGCAGCCATCGCCGAGGACCGGGCACTGAAGCTTTCTTT

j_gene: TRBJ2-5
d_gene: -
abundance: -
v_gene: TRBV5-5
len: 16
CDR3aa: CASSLDAGSGFETQYF
CDR3nt: TGTGCCAGCAGCTTGGACGCGGGGTCGGGTTTTGAGACCCAGTACTTC

j_gene: TRBJ1-5
d_gene: -
abundance: -
v_gene: TRBV4-2
len: 16
CDR3aa: CASSQDWGGAGQPQHF
CDR3nt: TGTGCCAGCAGCCAAGATTGGGGGGGCGCGGGTCAACCCCAGCATTTT

j_gene: TRBJ2-5
d_gene: TRBD2
abundance: many
v_gene: TRBV29-1
len: 14
CDR3aa: CSASGSFFQETQYF
CDR3nt: TGCAGCGCTAGCGGGAGTTTCTTCCAAGAGACCCAGTACTTC

j_gene: TRBJ1-5
d_gene: TRBD1
abundance: many
v_gene: TRBV6-1
len: 13
CDR3aa: CASSDRGKQPQHF
CDR3nt: TGTGCCAGCAGTGACAGGGGGAAACAGCCCCAGCATTTT

j_gene: TRBJ2-7
d_gene: -
abundance: few
v_gene: TRBV4-2
len: 16
CDR3aa: CASSQDAAETAYEQYF
CDR3nt: TGTGCCAGCAGCCAAGATGCGGCGGAAACAGCCTACGAGCAGTACTTC

j_gene: TRBJ2-4
d_gene: -
abundance: -
v_gene: TRBV11-3
len: 13
CDR3aa: CASSPQDGTIQYF
CDR3nt: TGCGCCAGCAGCCCACAGGACGGTACTATTCAGTACTTC

j_gene: TRBJ2-1
d_gene: -
abundance: many
v_gene: TRBV7-3
len: 13
CDR3aa: CASSLSLANEQFF
CDR3nt: TGTGCCAGCAGCTTAAGCCTAGCCAACGAGCAGTTCTTC

j_gene: TRBJ2-1
d_gene: TRBD2
abundance: few
v_gene: TRBV20-1
len: 16
CDR3aa: CSAVLAGDLSYNEQFF
CDR3nt: TGCAGTGCTGTTCTAGCGGGTGACCTTTCCTACAATGAGCAGTTCTTC

j_gene: TRBJ2-5
d_gene: TRBD2
abundance: -
v_gene: TRBV5-1
len: 14
CDR3aa: CASSLGTSGGTQYF
CDR3nt: TGCGCCAGCAGCTTGGGGACTAGCGGAGGGACCCAGTACTTC

j_gene: TRBJ2-7
d_gene: TRBD2
abundance: -
v_gene: TRBV4-2
len: 16
CDR3aa: CASSQDGGGTTYEQYF
CDR3nt: TGTGCCAGCAGCCAAGATGGGGGGGGGACGACCTACGAGCAGTACTTC

j_gene: TRBJ1-1
d_gene: -
abundance: few
v_gene: TRBV12-3/TRBV12-4
len: 13
CDR3aa: CASTQQDNTEAFF
CDR3nt: TGTGCCAGCACTCAACAGGATAACACTGAAGCTTTCTTT

j_gene: TRBJ2-1
d_gene: TRBD2
abundance: -
v_gene: TRBV4-2
len: 16
CDR3aa: CASSHGTSGRYNEQFF
CDR3nt: TGTGCCAGCAGCCATGGGACTAGCGGGAGGTACAATGAGCAGTTCTTC

j_gene: TRBJ2-1
d_gene: TRBD1
abundance: -
v_gene: TRBV12-3/TRBV12-4
len: 14
CDR3aa: CASSTTGGYNEQFF
CDR3nt: TGTGCCAGCAGTACGACAGGGGGGTACAATGAGCAGTTCTTC

j_gene: TRBJ2-1
d_gene: -
abundance: -
v_gene: TRBV7-7
len: 14
CDR3aa: CASSQTQNHNEQFF
CDR3nt: TGTGCTAGCAGCCAGACTCAAAACCACAATGAGCAGTTCTTC

j_gene: TRBJ2-7
d_gene: -
abundance: -
v_gene: TRBV2
len: 12
CDR3aa: CASKPGAWEQYF
CDR3nt: TGTGCCAGCAAGCCGGGGGCGTGGGAGCAGTACTTC

j_gene: TRBJ2-7
d_gene: -
abundance: -
v_gene: TRBV12-3/TRBV12-4
len: 14
CDR3aa: CANSFTFGAYEQYF
CDR3nt: TGTGCCAACAGTTTTACGTTTGGGGCCTACGAGCAGTACTTC

j_gene: TRBJ1-1
d_gene: TRBD1
abundance: -
v_gene: TRBV19
len: 15
CDR3aa: CASSGSRQGGTEAFF
CDR3nt: TGTGCCAGTAGTGGATCAAGACAGGGGGGGACTGAAGCTTTCTTT

j_gene: TRBJ2-5
d_gene: TRBD2
abundance: -
v_gene: TRBV20-1
len: 15
CDR3aa: CSARGRLAGQETQYF
CDR3nt: TGCAGTGCTAGAGGGCGACTAGCGGGACAAGAGACCCAGTACTTC

j_gene: TRBJ2-7
d_gene: TRBD2
abundance: -
v_gene: TRBV6-2/TRBV6-3
len: 16
CDR3aa: CASSFLSGSLSYEQYF
CDR3nt: TGTGCCAGCAGTTTCCTTAGCGGGAGTCTTTCCTACGAGCAGTACTTC

j_gene: TRBJ1-1
d_gene: -
abundance: -
v_gene: TRBV6-5
len: 15
CDR3aa: CASRGVPRMNTEAFF
CDR3nt: TGTGCCAGCAGGGGGGTCCCGAGAATGAACACTGAAGCTTTCTTT

j_gene: TRBJ1-1
d_gene: TRBD1
abundance: few
v_gene: TRBV12-3/TRBV12-4
len: 14
CDR3aa: CASSLRDRGPEAFF
CDR3nt: TGTGCCAGCAGTTTACGGGACAGGGGCCCTGAAGCTTTCTTT

j_gene: TRBJ1-5
d_gene: TRBD1
abundance: -
v_gene: TRBV5-8
len: 17
CDR3aa: CASSLWAGGNSNQPQHF
CDR3nt: TGTGCCAGCAGCTTGTGGGCAGGGGGGAATAGCAATCAGCCCCAGCATTTT

j_gene: TRBJ2-7
d_gene: TRBD2
abundance: few
v_gene: TRBV18
len: 15
CDR3aa: CASSPQRGESDEQYF
CDR3nt: TGTGCCAGCTCACCACAGCGGGGGGAATCGGACGAGCAGTACTTC

j_gene: TRBJ2-1
d_gene: -
abundance: -
v_gene: TRBV19
len: 13
CDR3aa: CASSIKRGTEQFF
CDR3nt: TGTGCCAGTAGTATAAAGAGGGGAACTGAGCAGTTCTTC

j_gene: TRBJ2-1
d_gene: -
abundance: -
v_gene: TRBV3-1
len: 11
CDR3aa: CASTGANEQFF
CDR3nt: TGTGCCAGCACCGGGGCGAATGAGCAGTTCTTC

j_gene: TRBJ2-3
d_gene: TRBD2
abundance: -
v_gene: TRBV2
len: 17
CDR3aa: CASSEETSGRVTDTQYF
CDR3nt: TGTGCCAGCAGTGAAGAAACTAGCGGGAGGGTCACAGATACGCAGTATTTT

j_gene: TRBJ2-5
d_gene: -
abundance: many
v_gene: TRBV5-6
len: 14
CDR3aa: CASSPDRWQETQYF
CDR3nt: TGTGCCAGCAGCCCTGACAGGTGGCAAGAGACCCAGTACTTC

j_gene: TRBJ2-5
d_gene: -
abundance: few
v_gene: TRBV20-1
len: 13
CDR3aa: CSARRQFQETQYF
CDR3nt: TGCAGTGCTAGGCGACAGTTCCAAGAGACCCAGTACTTC

j_gene: TRBJ2-7
d_gene: -
abundance: few
v_gene: TRBV6-1
len: 16
CDR3aa: CASSEALVFGSYEQYF
CDR3nt: TGTGCCAGCAGTGAAGCGCTTGTTTTCGGCTCCTACGAGCAGTACTTC

j_gene: TRBJ1-6
d_gene: -
abundance: many
v_gene: TRBV7-2
len: 15
CDR3aa: CASSPPGRSSSPLHF
CDR3nt: TGTGCCAGCAGCCCACCGGGACGTTCTTCGTCACCCCTCCACTTT

j_gene: TRBJ1-6
d_gene: -
abundance: -
v_gene: TRBV2
len: 16
CDR3aa: CASTPDRPTNRSPLHF
CDR3nt: TGTGCCAGCACCCCCGACAGGCCTACTAACCGATCACCCCTCCACTTT

j_gene: TRBJ1-1
d_gene: TRBD1
abundance: -
v_gene: TRBV12-3/TRBV12-4
len: 15
CDR3aa: CASSFTNRGTTEAFF
CDR3nt: TGTGCCAGCAGCTTTACCAACAGGGGGACCACTGAAGCTTTCTTT

j_gene: TRBJ1-2
d_gene: TRBD1
abundance: -
v_gene: TRBV20-1
len: 13
CDR3aa: CSASRGTVYGYTF
CDR3nt: TGCAGTGCTAGTCGAGGGACAGTATATGGCTACACCTTC

j_gene: TRBJ2-7
d_gene: TRBD2
abundance: -
v_gene: TRBV11-2
len: 14
CDR3aa: CASSLAGSSYEQYF
CDR3nt: TGTGCCAGCAGTTTAGCGGGGAGCTCCTACGAGCAGTACTTC

j_gene: TRBJ2-1
d_gene: -
abundance: once
v_gene: TRBV4-2
len: 16
CDR3aa: CASSQSTSPRHNEQFF
CDR3nt: TGTGCCAGCAGCCAATCTACTAGCCCCAGACACAATGAGCAGTTCTTC

j_gene: TRBJ1-3
d_gene: -
abundance: many
v_gene: TRBV7-2
len: 15
CDR3aa: CASSLAWSSGNTIYF
CDR3nt: TGTGCCAGCAGCTTAGCTTGGAGTTCGGGAAACACCATATATTTT

j_gene: TRBJ2-2
d_gene: -
abundance: -
v_gene: TRBV4-2
len: 16
CDR3aa: CARGQEAGANTGELFF
CDR3nt: TGTGCCCGCGGCCAAGAAGCAGGGGCAAACACCGGGGAGCTGTTTTTT